This T cell receptor (beta chain) was recorded in a study of STAT5B mutations in CD4+ large granular lymphocyte leukemia. In regard to this clone: Its cognate antigen is unknown.

Profiling relied on immunoSEQ multiplex PCR, and the TCRdb table lists in-frame clones only, not all of them. The table has fewer than 35,000 clones, over 60% seen once; the top ten hold 3.1%. Germline V gene data show CDR1 as SNHLY and CDR2 as FYNNEI. Deletions cut 7 bases from V and 5 bases from J, with 11 bases between. There are 12 residues in the CDR3. Regarding the study as a whole: Approximately 25% of private leukemic clonotypes occurred rarely in other patients' non-leukemic repertoires.

This TCR was sampled from a human donor in good health. V is TRBV2 and J is TRBJ2-5; D unclear. Specimen: CD4+ T cells from blood buffy coats. CDR3 sequence (DNA): TGTGCCAGCAAACTGGGTGGGGAGACCCAGTACTTC. It codes for CASKLGGETQYF.